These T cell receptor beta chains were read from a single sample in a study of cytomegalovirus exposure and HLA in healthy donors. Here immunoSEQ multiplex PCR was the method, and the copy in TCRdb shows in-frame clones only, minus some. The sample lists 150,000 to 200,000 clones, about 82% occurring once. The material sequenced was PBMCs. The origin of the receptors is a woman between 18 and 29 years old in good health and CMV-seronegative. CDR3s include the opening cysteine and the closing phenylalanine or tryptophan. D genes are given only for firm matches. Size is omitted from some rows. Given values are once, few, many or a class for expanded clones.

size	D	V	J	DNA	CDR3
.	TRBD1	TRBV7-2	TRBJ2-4	TGTGCCAGCAGCCATACCTATGACAGGGAGAGGGACATTCAGTACTTC	CASSHTYDRERDIQYF
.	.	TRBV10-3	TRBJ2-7	TGTGCCATCCAGCCGTACGGAGGCCGGGTAAAGCGGGAGCAGTACTTC	CAIQPYGGRVKREQYF
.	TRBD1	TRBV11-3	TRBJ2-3	TGTGCCAGCAGCTTGGGGACAGTTCTCATGGATACGCAGTATTTT	CASSLGTVLMDTQYF
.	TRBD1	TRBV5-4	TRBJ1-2	TGTGCCAGCAGCTTGGCCGGGACAGGGAATACTAACTATGGCTACACCTTC	CASSLAGTGNTNYGYTF
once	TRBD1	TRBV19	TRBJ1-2	TGTGCCAGTAGTATCAAACGGACAGGGTCGATCCATGGCTACACCTTC	CASSIKRTGSIHGYTF
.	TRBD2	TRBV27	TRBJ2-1	TGTGCCAGCATACAAGCGGGGGATAACAATGAGCAGTTCTTC	CASIQAGDNNEQFF
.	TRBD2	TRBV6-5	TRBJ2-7	TGTGCCAGCAGTTACTCCACGGGACTAGCGGGAGACGAGCAGTACTTC	CASSYSTGLAGDEQYF
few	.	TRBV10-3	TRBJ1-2	TGTGCCATCAGTGAGGGAGGAGGCAAGGACGGCTACACCTTC	CAISEGGGKDGYTF
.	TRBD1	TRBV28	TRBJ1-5	TGTGCCAGCAGTTGGACAGGGAACAATCAGCCCCAGCATTTT	CASSWTGNNQPQHF
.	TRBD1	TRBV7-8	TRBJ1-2	TGTGCCAGCAGCTTAGCCCGTTTGGGGGACAGAAGAAACTATGGCTACACCTTC	CASSLARLGDRRNYGYTF
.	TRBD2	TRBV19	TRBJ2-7	TGTGCCAGTAGTTCACCGGGACTACCTTCCGAGCAGTACTTC	CASSSPGLPSEQYF
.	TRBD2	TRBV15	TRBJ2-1	TGTGCCACCAGCAGAGATGGAAAGCGGGGGTATGATGAGCAGTTCTTC	CATSRDGKRGYDEQFF
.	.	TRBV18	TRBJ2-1	TGTGCCAGCTCACCACCCGGGGGCAATGAGCAGTTCTTC	CASSPPGGNEQFF
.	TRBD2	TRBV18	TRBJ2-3	TGTGCCAGCTCAGGGACTAGTGCGTTAGATACGCAGTATTTT	CASSGTSALDTQYF
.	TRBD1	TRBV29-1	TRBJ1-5	TGCAGCGCGACAGGGGGGGATCAGCCCCAGCATTTT	CSATGGDQPQHF
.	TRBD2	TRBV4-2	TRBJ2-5	TGTGCCAGCAGCCAGTCCCCAACGGGGGGGGGAGAGACCCAGTACTTC	CASSQSPTGGGETQYF
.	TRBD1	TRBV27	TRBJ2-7	TGTGCCAGCAGTTCGGGACAGCCCTCCTACGAGCAGTACTTC	CASSSGQPSYEQYF
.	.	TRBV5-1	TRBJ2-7	TGCGCCAGCAGCTTGAGCAGGAACCCAGCCTACGAGCAGTACTTC	CASSLSRNPAYEQYF
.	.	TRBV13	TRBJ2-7	TGTGCCAGCAGCTCCAGGGGTTCTAGCGAGCAGTACTTC	CASSSRGSSEQYF
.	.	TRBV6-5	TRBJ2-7	TGTGCCAGCAGTACGGGGGTTAGGGAGCAGTACTTC	CASSTGVREQYF
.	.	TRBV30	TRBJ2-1	TGTGCCTGGAGTGTAAGGCGGTCCCCCTACAATGAGCAGTTCTTC	CAWSVRRSPYNEQFF
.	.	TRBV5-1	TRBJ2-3	TGCGCCAGCAGCTTGCAGGGGCTGAGCACAGATACGCAGTATTTT	CASSLQGLSTDTQYF
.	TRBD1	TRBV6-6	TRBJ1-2	TGTGCCAGCAGTAAGACAGGGGATACAGGTGGCTACACCTTC	CASSKTGDTGGYTF
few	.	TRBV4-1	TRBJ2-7	TGCGCCAGCAGCCAACCTACTAGCTCCTACGAGCAGTACTTC	CASSQPTSSYEQYF
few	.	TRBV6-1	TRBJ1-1	TGTGCCAGCAGTGCCGTGAGAGCTTTCTTT	CASSAVRAFF
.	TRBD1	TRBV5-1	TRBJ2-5	TGCGCCAGCAGCTGGGGGACAGGGCGGGAGACCCAGTACTTC	CASSWGTGRETQYF
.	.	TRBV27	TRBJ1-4	TGTGCCAGCACTTGGGGACACCTTAATGAAAAACTGTTTTTT	CASTWGHLNEKLFF
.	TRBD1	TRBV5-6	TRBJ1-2	TGTGCCAGCAGCTTCAGCACAGGGGCGAGTCTTTTGGGCTACACCTTC	CASSFSTGASLLGYTF
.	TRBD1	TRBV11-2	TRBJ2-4	TGTGCCAGCAGCTCGTACCGGACAGGGCTAAACATTCAGTACTTC	CASSSYRTGLNIQYF
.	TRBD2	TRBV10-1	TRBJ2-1	TGCGCCAGCAGTGATCACGGGGGGGCAGGTGAGCAGTTCTTC	CASSDHGGAGEQFF
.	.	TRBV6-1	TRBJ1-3	TGTGCCAGCAGTGCCAGCTCTGGAAACACCATATATTTT	CASSASSGNTIYF